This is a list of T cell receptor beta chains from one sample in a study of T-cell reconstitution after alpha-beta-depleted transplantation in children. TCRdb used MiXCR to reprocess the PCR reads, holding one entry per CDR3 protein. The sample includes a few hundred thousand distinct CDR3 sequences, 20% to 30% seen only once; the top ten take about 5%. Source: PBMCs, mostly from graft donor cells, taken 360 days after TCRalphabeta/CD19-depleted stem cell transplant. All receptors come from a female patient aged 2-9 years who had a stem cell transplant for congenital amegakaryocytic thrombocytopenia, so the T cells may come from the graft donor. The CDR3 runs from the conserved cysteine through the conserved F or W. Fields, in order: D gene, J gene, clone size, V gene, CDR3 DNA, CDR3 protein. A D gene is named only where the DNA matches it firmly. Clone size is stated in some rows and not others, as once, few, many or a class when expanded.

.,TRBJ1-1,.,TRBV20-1,TGCAGTGCTAGAGATCTTTTCGGGTGGGACACTGAAGCTTTCTTT,CSARDLFGWDTEAFF
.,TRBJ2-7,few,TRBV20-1,TGCAGTGCCTCAAACCCGCTCAGGGACTACGAGCAGTACTTC,CSASNPLRDYEQYF
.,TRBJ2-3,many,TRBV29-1,TGCAGCGTGGGCCTTAGGAGGTATAGTGGCTTGGGTGGTGGAAAACCCGATACGCAGTATTTT,CSVGLRRYSGLGGGKPDTQYF
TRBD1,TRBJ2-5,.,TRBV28,TGTGCCAGCAGAAGGCCGGGACAGTGGAAAGAGACCCAGTACTTC,CASRRPGQWKETQYF
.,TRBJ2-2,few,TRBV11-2,TGTGCCAGCAGCCGCAACGCGAACACCGGGGAGCTGTTTTTT,CASSRNANTGELFF
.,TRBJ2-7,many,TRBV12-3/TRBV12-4,TGTGCCAGCAGGCACAGGGGACTCTCCTACGAGCAGTACTTC,CASRHRGLSYEQYF
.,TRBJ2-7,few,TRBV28,TGTGCCAGCAGTCCTGGGGGCAGGGCCTACGAGCAGTACTTC,CASSPGGRAYEQYF
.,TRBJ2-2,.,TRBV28,TGTGCCAGCAGTTTCCAGGGTGGGGCCGGGGAGCTGTTTTTT,CASSFQGGAGELFF
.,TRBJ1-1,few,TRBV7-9,TGTGCCAGCAGCTTTAAGGGGGAGAACACTGAAGCTTTCTTT,CASSFKGENTEAFF
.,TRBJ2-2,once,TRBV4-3,TGCGCCAGCAGCCAAGGTGGCGGGACCAACACCGGGGAGCTGTTTTTT,CASSQGGGTNTGELFF
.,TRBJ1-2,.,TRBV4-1,TGCGCCAGCAGCCCACGGGAACAGGGCACCTATGGCTACACCTTC,CASSPREQGTYGYTF
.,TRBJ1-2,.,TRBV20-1,TGCAGTGCTCCAGGGACCATCGAAGGGTATGGCTACACCTTC,CSAPGTIEGYGYTF
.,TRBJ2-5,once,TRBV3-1,TGTGCCAGCAGCCATCTTGTCGGACCGGGCCAGCCGGAGAGGACCCAGTACTTC,CASSHLVGPGQPERTQYF
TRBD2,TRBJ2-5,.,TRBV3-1,TGTGCCAGCAGCCCCGTCGGGGGGGAAGAGACCCAGTACTTC,CASSPVGGEETQYF
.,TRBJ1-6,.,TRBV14,TGTGCCAGCAGCCAAGATGCCGAAAGCCATTCACCCCTCCACTTT,CASSQDAESHSPLHF
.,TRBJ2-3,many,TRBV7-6,TGTGCCAGCAGCTTATGGGTCCCCGATACGCAGTATTTT,CASSLWVPDTQYF
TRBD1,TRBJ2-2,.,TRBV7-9,TGTGCCAGCAGCTTAGTCGGGACAGTAACCGGGGAGCTGTTTTTT,CASSLVGTVTGELFF
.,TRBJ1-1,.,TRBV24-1,TGTGCCACCAGTGATCCAGGGTCCCCTGGGGGGTCTGAAGCTTTCTTT,CATSDPGSPGGSEAFF
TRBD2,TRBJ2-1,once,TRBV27,TGTGCCAGCAGGGGGGGACTAGCGGGAGGGAACAATGAGCAGTTCTTC,CASRGGLAGGNNEQFF
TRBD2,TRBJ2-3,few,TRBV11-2,TGTGCCAGCAGCTTAGTTCCCCGGACTAGCGTTAGGGATACGCAGTATTTT,CASSLVPRTSVRDTQYF
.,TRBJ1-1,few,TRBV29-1,TGCAGCGTGGGGGACGGTTACACTGAAGCTTTCTTT,CSVGDGYTEAFF
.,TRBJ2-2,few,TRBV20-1,TGCAGTGCTAGTATGTTATACACCGGGGAGCTGTTTTTT,CSASMLYTGELFF
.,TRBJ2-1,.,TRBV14,TGTGCCAGCATTAGAAATAGGGGGGGCAGTTCCGACTACTCCTACAATGAGCAGTTCTTC,CASIRNRGGSSDYSYNEQFF
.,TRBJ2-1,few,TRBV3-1,TGTGCCAGCAGCCGGACACAGAATAACTACAATGAGCAGTTCTTC,CASSRTQNNYNEQFF
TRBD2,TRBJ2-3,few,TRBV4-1,TGCGCCAGCAGCCAAGTGGGTGCGGGAGGGCCTGGTGGTGGGCAGTATTTT,CASSQVGAGGPGGGQYF
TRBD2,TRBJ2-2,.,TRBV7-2,TGTGCCAGCAGCTCATCACTAGCGCTCAAGCTGTTTTTT,CASSSSLALKLFF
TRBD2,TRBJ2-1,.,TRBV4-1,TGCGCCAGCAGCCAAGATGAAGATAGCGGGAGGGTCCTGTTCTTC,CASSQDEDSGRVLFF
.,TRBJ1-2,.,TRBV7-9,TGTGCCAGCAGCCCTACAGGGTTGGATGTAGGCACCTTC,CASSPTGLDVGTF
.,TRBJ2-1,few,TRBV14,TGTGCCAGCAGCCAAGATCTCAGGGATTTAAGGTTCTTC,CASSQDLRDLRFF
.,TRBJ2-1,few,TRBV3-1,TGTGCCAGCAGCCCCACCCCCGACGCGAAGAATGAGCAGTTCTTC,CASSPTPDAKNEQFF
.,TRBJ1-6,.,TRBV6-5,TGTGCCAGCAGTTTGCCGGGCGGAAGCTATAATTCACCCCTCCACTTT,CASSLPGGSYNSPLHF
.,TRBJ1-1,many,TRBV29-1,TGCAGCGTTTCACAGGTTTGGGACACTGAAGCTTTCTTT,CSVSQVWDTEAFF
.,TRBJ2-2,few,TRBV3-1,TGTGCCAGCAGCCCCCACCACTACCTAGACAGCTACACCGGGGAGCTGTTTTTT,CASSPHHYLDSYTGELFF
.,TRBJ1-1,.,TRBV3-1,TGTGCCAGCAGCGAGGCCTTTAGAACTGAAGCTTTCTTT,CASSEAFRTEAFF
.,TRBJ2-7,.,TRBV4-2,TGTGCCAGCAGCCAAGATATCCCCCGGCGCGGGACGCCCTACGAGCAGTACTTC,CASSQDIPRRGTPYEQYF